The 11 T cell receptor beta chains in this list originate from one sample, sequenced in a study of T-cell reconstitution after alpha-beta-depleted transplantation in children. TCRbeta library construction was performed incorporating unique molecular identifiers. TCRdb used MiXCR to reprocess the PCR reads, holding one entry per CDR3 protein. This sample has 800,000 to 1,000,000 distinct CDR3 sequences, with less than 30% found just once. The sample in question was PBMCs, mostly from graft donor cells, obtained 360 days after TCRalphabeta/CD19-depleted stem cell transplant. The source of these receptors is a boy younger than two who had a stem cell transplant for SCID, so the T cells may come from the graft donor.

A few counts support this clonotype. J is TRBJ2-7 and V is TRBV4-1; 9 positions match TRBD1. The CDR3 is made up of 14 amino acids. Trimming took 3 bases from V and 7 from J; bases not matched to a gene: 7. Germline V gives CDR1 MGHRA, CDR2 YSYEKL. The CDR3 nucleotides read TGCGCCAGCAGCCAGGGACAGGGAACAATGGAGCAGTACTTC. Translating gives CASSQGQGTMEQYF.

This clonotype has only a few counts. The genes are TRBV4-1 and TRBJ2-1; 10 bases are a match to TRBD2. CDR1 is MGHRA, CDR2 YSYEKL, per germline. The CDR3 contains 15 residues. V dropped 5 bases and J dropped 5; count of bases not matched to a gene: 6. As DNA, the CDR3 is TGCGCCAGCAGCACAGCGGGGGGGCTCAACAATGAGCAGTTCTTC. Amino acid sequence: CASSTAGGLNNEQFF.

The CDR3 loop reads CASSYSPDKNTEAFF. CDR3 coding DNA: TGTGCCAGCAGTTACTCGCCGGACAAAAACACTGAAGCTTTCTTT. The genes are TRBV6-5 and TRBJ1-1, with D perhaps matching TRBD1 (5 bases). The germline V gene has CDR1 MNHEY and CDR2 SVGAGI. V was trimmed by 0 bases and J by 2 bases, leaving 10 bases between them. The CDR3 covers 15 residues.

V usage is TRBV10-3 and J usage is TRBJ2-3; 11 positions agree with TRBD1. This CDR3 contains 14 residues. The germline V gene encodes CDR1 ENHRY and CDR2 SYGVKD. Losses at the gene ends were 7 bases for V and 2 bases for J; bases not matched to a gene: 2. The CDR3 nucleotides are TGTGCCATCAACGGACAGGGGGCCACAGATACGCAGTATTTT. Its protein is CAINGQGATDTQYF.

This chain joins TRBV20-1 and TRBJ2-1; 7 bases fit TRBD2. The junction had 10 bases not matched to a gene; V was cut back by 6 bases and J by 5 bases. CDR3 length: 14 amino acids. Looked up from germline, CDR1 is DFQATT and CDR2 is SNEGSKA (reference sequence). Here the CDR3 DNA reads TGCAGTGCCAAAGCGGGGAACCCGAACAATGAGCAGTTCTTC. This codes for CSAKAGNPNNEQFF.

This clonotype came up a few times. The chain couples TRBV12-3 or TRBV12-4 to TRBJ2-3; 8 bases map to TRBD2. After removal of 6 bases from V and 2 bases from J, the junction contained 10 bases not matched to a gene. CDR3 length: 16 amino acids. CDR3 DNA: TGTGCCAGCAGGCCCTTAGCGGGGACCTTCACAGATACGCAGTATTTT. Translated, it gives CASRPLAGTFTDTQYF.

The rearrangement joins TRBV3-1 to TRBJ2-6; D is perhaps TRBD2 (6 bases). Germline CDR1 and CDR2: LGHDT and YNNKEL (reference sequence). Deletions cut 0 bases from V and 0 bases from J, with 15 bases between. The CDR3 runs 19 residues. CDR3 sequence (DNA): TGTGCCAGCAGCCAAGATCTGGGCGGGGTCCGCTCTGGGGCCAACGTCCTGACTTTC. This translates into CASSQDLGGVRSGANVLTF. Using reference TRBV3-1 and TRBJ2-6 for the parts outside the CDR3, the full variable domain is DTAVSQTPKYLVTQMGNDKSIKCEQNLGHDTMYWYKQDSKKFLKIMFSYNNKELIINETVPNRFSPKSPDKAHLNLHINSLELGDSAVYFCASSQDLGGVRSGANVLTFGAGSRLTVL.

The DNA for the CDR3 is TGTGCCAGCACCCGACAGGGAGCCGGGGAGCTGTTTTTT. It codes for CASTRQGAGELFF. The chain combines TRBV6-1 with TRBJ2-2, with 7 nucleotides matching TRBD1. The ends lost 7 bases at V and 6 bases at J; junction bases unmatched: 5. The V gene's germline CDR1 is MNHNS and CDR2 SASEGT. The CDR3 is 13 amino acids.

V is TRBV4-2 and J is TRBJ2-7; 14 bases match TRBD2. Germline trimming cut 5 bases from V and 3 bases from J; bases unmatched to any gene: 6. In germline, CDR1 is LGHNA, CDR2 YNFKEQ. The CDR3 has 16 residues. The CDR3 DNA is TGTGCCAGCAGCGAGCCTGGGACTAGCGGGGGCTACGAGCAGTACTTC. It is translated as CASSEPGTSGGYEQYF.

This clonotype has a handful of counts. This chain connects TRBV5-1 to TRBJ1-5; D might be TRBD1 (6 bases). The CDR3 contains 14 residues. Trimming took 5 bases from V and 1 from J, leaving 10 bases between them. Germline CDR1 reads SGHRS; CDR2 reads YFSETQ. CDR3 protein: CASSETGSNQPQHF. Here the CDR3 DNA reads TGCGCCAGCAGTGAGACAGGAAGCAATCAGCCCCAGCATTTT.

This clonotype was seen repeatedly, ten times or more. The genes are TRBV7-2 and TRBJ2-7; the D gene is possibly TRBD1 (5 bases). V lost 3 bases to trimming and J lost 13 bases, with 31 bases between them. Germline CDR1 is SGHTA and CDR2 is FQGNSA. The CDR3 runs to 17 residues. CDR3 coding DNA: TGTGCCAGCAGCTTGACGAGATTGAGACAGCCTATTCTACAGGATTACTTC. This sequence encodes CASSLTRLRQPILQDYF.